A selection of T cell receptor beta chains follows, all from one sample in a study of blood T cell repertoires in COVID-19. Libraries were prepared by immunoSEQ multiplex PCR; TCRdb keeps only in-frame clonotypes and omits some of them. The sample shows roughly 200,000 clones, around 83% of them seen only once. Material: peripheral blood. The receptors originated from a man in his forties with active or convalescent COVID-19. Both conserved end residues are part of each CDR3. A D gene is named only where the DNA matches it firmly. Clone size is stated in some rows and not others, as once, few, many or a class when expanded.

v_call,clone_size,d_call,j_call,cdr3_aa,cdr3_nt
TRBV6-4,.,.,TRBJ2-2,CASSDSLVTGELFF,TGTGCCAGCAGTGACTCTCTAGTCACCGGGGAGCTGTTTTTT
TRBV30,.,.,TRBJ1-4,CAWTPGGNEKLFF,TGTGCCTGGACCCCCGGGGGAAATGAAAAACTGTTTTTT
TRBV4-1,.,.,TRBJ1-2,CASSRLGVGGYTF,TGCGCCAGCAGTAGACTGGGGGTGGGAGGGTACACCTTC
TRBV11-2,.,TRBD2,TRBJ2-1,CASSIRASGNSYNEQFF,TGTGCCAGCAGCATCCGGGCGAGCGGGAACTCCTACAATGAGCAGTTCTTC
TRBV14,.,.,TRBJ2-1,CASSPPLKRDNEQFF,TGTGCCAGCAGCCCCCCCCTGAAGCGGGACAATGAGCAGTTCTTC
TRBV6-2/TRBV6-3,.,TRBD1,TRBJ1-2,CASSPRGPLNYGYTF,TGTGCCAGCAGCCCCAGGGGGCCCCTCAACTATGGCTACACCTTC
TRBV28,.,.,TRBJ1-3,CASSSGNGNTIYF,TGTGCCAGCAGTTCGGGGAACGGAAACACCATATATTTT
TRBV4-3,.,TRBD1,TRBJ2-5,CASSQGTGQGGETQYF,TGCGCCAGCAGCCAAGGTACGGGACAGGGAGGAGAGACCCAGTACTTC
TRBV5-1,.,TRBD2,TRBJ2-1,CASSLMTSGGANEQFF,TGCGCCAGCAGCCTTATGACTAGCGGGGGGGCCAATGAGCAGTTCTTC
TRBV7-2,once,.,TRBJ1-2,CAITPFGDSPLHHGYTF,TGTGCCATTACCCCCTTTGGAGATTCACCCCTGCATCATGGCTACACCTTC
TRBV4-1,.,.,TRBJ2-3,CASSQDSSTDTQYF,TGCGCCAGCAGCCAGGACTCGTCTACGGATACGCAGTATTTT
TRBV10-3,few,.,TRBJ2-2,CAISDTAESTNTGELFF,TGTGCCATCAGTGATACGGCGGAAAGCACGAACACCGGGGAGCTGTTTTTT
TRBV4-2,.,TRBD2,TRBJ2-5,CASSPGLAGLGETQYF,TGTGCCAGCAGCCCGGGACTAGCGGGCCTGGGGGAGACCCAGTACTTC
TRBV6-5,.,.,TRBJ1-2,CASSRGPFYGYTF,TGTGCCAGCAGTCGAGGGCCTTTCTATGGCTACACCTTC
TRBV6-5,.,TRBD1,TRBJ2-3,CASRQGASGTDTQYF,TGTGCCAGCAGACAGGGGGCGTCGGGCACAGATACGCAGTATTTT
TRBV2,.,TRBD1,TRBJ1-4,CASSVSGGSRMVKLFF,TGTGCCAGCAGTGTTTCAGGGGGGTCTAGGATGGTAAAACTGTTTTTT
TRBV11-3,.,.,TRBJ1-1,CASSFDSKRTEAFF,TGTGCCAGCAGCTTCGACAGTAAAAGGACTGAAGCTTTCTTT
TRBV4-1,.,.,TRBJ2-5,CASSQRGSPGNGGTGGTQYF,TGCGCCAGCAGCCAAAGAGGGTCCCCCGGAAACGGGGGAACCGGGGGGACCCAGTACTTC
TRBV3-1/TRBV3-2,.,.,TRBJ2-7,CASSQDRNLNYEQYF,TGTGCCAGCAGCCAAGATCGCAACCTAAACTACGAGCAGTACTTC
TRBV19,.,.,TRBJ1-5,CASEIMPGEGQPQHF,TGTGCCAGCGAGATAATGCCAGGGGAAGGGCAGCCCCAGCATTTT
TRBV10-1,.,.,TRBJ2-1,CASSAGGISYNEQFF,TGCGCCAGCAGTGCTGGGGGGATTTCCTACAATGAGCAGTTCTTC
TRBV11-2,.,.,TRBJ1-6,CASSLEGAYSPLHF,TGTGCCAGCAGCTTAGAGGGGGCCTATTCACCCCTCCACTTT
TRBV10-3,.,.,TRBJ2-1,CASTGGGVRNEQFF,TGTGCCTCAACAGGGGGGGGAGTTCGCAATGAGCAGTTCTTC
TRBV6-5,.,.,TRBJ1-4,CASCIIAGNEKLFF,TGTGCCAGCTGTATCATTGCCGGGAATGAAAAACTGTTTTTT
TRBV7-2,.,.,TRBJ2-6,CASSRQVAGANVLTF,TGTGCCAGCAGTCGACAGGTGGCTGGGGCCAACGTCCTGACTTTC
TRBV10-3,.,TRBD1,TRBJ2-7,CAISEGWTGVYEQYF,TGTGCCATCAGTGAGGGTTGGACAGGGGTCTACGAGCAGTACTTC
TRBV7-2,.,TRBD2,TRBJ2-1,CASSFWTSGGAIYNEQFF,TGTGCCAGCAGCTTTTGGACTAGCGGGGGGGCCATTTACAATGAGCAGTTCTTC
TRBV20-1,.,.,TRBJ1-4,CSASLAGVEKLFF,TGCAGTGCTAGTTTGGCAGGGGTTGAAAAACTGTTTTTT
TRBV27,.,TRBD1,TRBJ1-2,CASSPKDRAAYGYTF,TGTGCCAGCAGTCCAAAGGACAGGGCAGCCTATGGCTACACCTTC
TRBV9,few,TRBD1,TRBJ2-7,CASSISDRGGPYEQYF,TGTGCCAGCAGCATTAGCGACAGGGGGGGCCCCTACGAGCAGTACTTC
TRBV24-1,.,TRBD1,TRBJ1-1,CATSDQRTGTEAFF,TGTGCCACCAGTGATCAACGGACAGGCACTGAAGCTTTCTTT
TRBV5-4,once,TRBD1,TRBJ1-5,CASSPGQGGQPQHF,TGTGCCAGCAGCCCGGGACAGGGCGGACAGCCCCAGCATTTT
TRBV6-5,once,TRBD1,TRBJ1-1,CASSLRGRDTEAFF,TGTGCCAGCTCATTAAGGGGGCGAGACACTGAAGCTTTCTTT
TRBV24-1,.,.,TRBJ1-2,CATSDSSYGYTF,TGTGCCACCAGTGATTCGAGCTATGGCTACACCTTC
TRBV7-9,.,TRBD1,TRBJ1-2,CASSLEGQFFGGYTF,TGTGCCAGCAGCTTAGAGGGACAGTTCTTTGGAGGCTACACCTTC
TRBV7-8,.,.,TRBJ2-2,CASSSGLGNTGELFF,TGTGCCAGCAGCTCGGGACTCGGCAACACCGGGGAGCTGTTTTTT
TRBV3-1/TRBV3-2,few,TRBD1,TRBJ1-5,CASSQFSSDRGDQPQHF,TGTGCCAGCAGCCAATTTTCCTCGGACAGGGGGGATCAGCCCCAGCATTTT
TRBV5-1,.,TRBD2,TRBJ2-1,CASSLSSGRANEQFF,TGCGCCAGCAGCTTGAGTAGCGGGAGGGCCAATGAGCAGTTCTTC
TRBV28,.,.,TRBJ1-6,CASSLSQADNSPLHF,TGTGCCAGCAGTTTATCGCAGGCCGATAATTCACCCCTCCACTTT
TRBV3-1/TRBV3-2,.,.,TRBJ1-1,CASSPFQGSGTEAFF,TGTGCCAGCAGCCCCTTCCAGGGCTCCGGCACTGAAGCTTTCTTT
TRBV5-1,.,TRBD1,TRBJ1-6,CASSLGQTGDSPLHF,TGCGCCAGCAGCTTGGGACAAACAGGGGATTCACCCCTCCACTTT
TRBV29-1,.,TRBD1,TRBJ1-3,CSVGRGNSGNTIYF,TGCAGCGTGGGCAGGGGGAACTCTGGAAACACCATATATTTT
TRBV6-6,.,.,TRBJ1-6,CASSGSSYNSPLHF,TGTGCCAGCAGCGGGAGCTCCTATAATTCACCCCTCCACTTT
TRBV6-5,.,.,TRBJ1-1,CASNPTRGSLEAFF,TGTGCCAGCAACCCTACTAGGGGGTCGCTTGAAGCTTTCTTT
TRBV28,.,.,TRBJ2-3,CASSSVGDTQYF,TGTGCCAGCAGTTCGGTTGGAGATACGCAGTATTTT
TRBV5-1,once,.,TRBJ2-3,CASSQKAATRGTDTQYF,TGCGCCAGCAGTCAAAAGGCCGCGACACGGGGGACAGATACGCAGTATTTT
TRBV6-6,.,.,TRBJ2-1,CASSSPSSINEQFF,TGTGCCAGCAGTTCCCCCTCTAGCATCAATGAGCAGTTCTTC
TRBV19,.,.,TRBJ1-2,CASTMRDDYGYTF,TGTGCCAGTACCATGCGGGACGACTATGGCTACACCTTC
TRBV9,once,.,TRBJ1-2,CASQRDSSNYGYTF,TGTGCCAGTCAGCGGGACTCTTCTAACTATGGCTACACCTTC
TRBV5-1,.,.,TRBJ2-3,CASRDRDSTDTQYF,TGCGCCAGCAGGGATCGGGATAGCACAGATACGCAGTATTTT
TRBV2,few,.,TRBJ1-2,CASKGVSYGYTF,TGTGCCAGCAAAGGGGTATCCTATGGCTACACCTTC
TRBV18,.,.,TRBJ1-4,CASSPPGRADEKLFF,TGTGCCAGCTCACCACCTGGCAGGGCTGATGAAAAACTGTTTTTT
TRBV28,.,TRBD1,TRBJ1-1,CASRTGVDTEAFF,TGTGCCAGCAGGACAGGGGTGGACACTGAAGCTTTCTTT
TRBV3-1/TRBV3-2,.,.,TRBJ2-2,CASSLEGRLTGELFF,TGTGCCAGCAGCTTGGAGGGCCGATTGACCGGGGAGCTGTTTTTT
TRBV11-2,.,.,TRBJ1-6,CASSSASGVGSPLHF,TGTGCCAGCAGCTCCGCATCGGGGGTTGGTTCACCCCTCCACTTT
TRBV7-2,once,.,TRBJ2-3,CASSPRVVTDTQYF,TGTGCCAGCAGCCCCCGAGTCGTCACAGATACGCAGTATTTT
TRBV5-1,few,TRBD1,TRBJ2-7,CASSPPWTGNDEQYF,TGCGCCAGCAGCCCCCCGTGGACAGGTAACGACGAGCAGTACTTC
TRBV7-9,.,TRBD2,TRBJ2-3,CASSATLASMDTQYF,TGTGCCAGCAGCGCCACACTAGCGAGTATGGATACGCAGTATTTT
TRBV6-5,.,.,TRBJ1-1,CASTESPLNTEAFF,TGTGCCAGCACGGAGAGCCCTCTGAACACTGAAGCTTTCTTT